The 8 T cell receptor beta chains presented below share a single source sample, sequenced in a study of blood T cell repertoires in COVID-19. Profiling relied on immunoSEQ multiplex PCR, and the TCRdb table lists in-frame clones only, not all of them. The sample contains 250,000 or so clones, about four fifths of which appear only once. Sequenced: peripheral blood. The source is a woman between 18 and 29 years old with acute or convalescent COVID-19.

This chain connects TRBV19 to TRBJ1-6; the D gene is possibly TRBD1 (6 bases). Germline CDR1 LNHDA, CDR2 SQIVND (reference sequence). CDR3 length equals 15 residues. V lost 3 bases, J lost 8 bases, and 14 bases lay in between. The CDR3 sequence: CASSITEDSHSPLHF. The CDR3 bases are TGTGCCAGTAGTATTACCGAGGACAGTCATTCACCCCTCCACTTT.

The CDR3: CASRPEGQTNTEAFF. In DNA form, the CDR3 reads TGTGCCAGTAGACCCGAAGGACAAACGAACACTGAAGCTTTCTTT. The chain joins TRBV19 to TRBJ1-1; D might be TRBD1 (5 bases). CDR1 is LNHDA, CDR2 SQIVND, per germline (reference sequence). There are 15 residues in the CDR3. V was pared by 6 bases and J by 1 base, with 15 bases between.

The gene calls are TRBV6-5 and TRBJ1-2; no firm D call. There are 13 residues in the CDR3. Germline V gives CDR1 MNHEY, CDR2 SVGAGI. The ends were cut back, 4 bases at V and 7 bases at J, with 13 bases in the middle. This CDR3 reads CASSSTERGGYTF. CDR3 nucleotide sequence: TGTGCCAGCAGTTCAACTGAAAGAGGTGGCTACACCTTC.

This clone is a singleton in its sample. The CDR3 reads CASWGHEAYEQYF. CDR3 sequence (DNA): TGTGCCAGCTGGGGGCACGAGGCCTACGAGCAGTACTTC. The chain is built from TRBV6-5 and TRBJ2-7; D is possibly TRBD1 (6 bases). This CDR3 region has 13 residues. Between the trimmed V and J ends, which lost 8 bases and 2 bases, there was a span of 13 bases. The germline CDR1 and CDR2 sequences are MNHEY and SVGAGI.

The J gene is TRBJ2-3, the V gene TRBV14; maybe TRBD2 (6 bases). The CDR3 is 15 residues long. The V and J ends lost 4 bases and 2 bases respectively, with 13 bases between them. Germline CDR1 SGHDN, CDR2 FVKESK. The DNA for the CDR3 is TGTGCCAGCAGCCGGAGGGGCAGTCCCACAGATACGCAGTATTTT. Translating it yields CASSRRGSPTDTQYF.

This rearrangement joins TRBV28 to TRBJ2-7, with TRBD2 identical over 9 bases. The length of the CDR3 is 15 residues. CDR1 and CDR2 (germline): MDHEN, SYDVKM. The junction had 9 bases not matched to a gene; V was cut back by 6 bases and J by 3 bases. The CDR3 DNA sequence: TGTGCCAGCAGACGATCCGGGACTAGCTTCTACGAGCAGTACTTC. Translating it yields CASRRSGTSFYEQYF.

This clone was counted between two and nine times. This chain joins TRBV28 and TRBJ1-4; 8 bases map to TRBD1. Germline V CDR1 and CDR2: MDHEN, SYDVKM. The CDR3 loop spans 15 amino acids. With 2 bases clipped from V and 6 bases from J, the junction kept 5 bases outside the gene matches. This CDR3 is CASSLGQGAYEKLFF. The CDR3 coding sequence is TGTGCCAGCAGTTTAGGGCAGGGGGCATATGAAAAACTGTTTTTT.

The CDR3 here is CASSLKMGARNGYTF. The CDR3 bases are TGTGCCAGCAGTTTAAAAATGGGGGCACGGAATGGCTACACCTTC. The rearrangement joins TRBV28 to TRBJ1-2; D perhaps matches TRBD1 (6 bases). The CDR3 has 15 residues. Between the trimmed V and J ends, which lost 2 bases and 6 bases, there was a span of 16 bases. Per the germline V gene, CDR1 is MDHEN and CDR2 is SYDVKM.